A single sample gave rise to the 17 T cell receptor beta chains below, sequenced in a study of radiation and T cells in renal cell carcinoma. Time point indicated: blood 2 weeks post-SBRT. Noted treatment: 15 Gy SBRT to primary tumor, nephrectomy 4 weeks later. Libraries were prepared by immunoSEQ multiplex PCR; TCRdb keeps only in-frame clonotypes and omits some of them. The sample shows more than 75,000 clones, about 86% of them seen only once. The specimen was blood, collected from a patient whose treatment included radiotherapy and nephrectomy. Receptors originate from a woman between 45 and 65 years old with renal cell carcinoma.

The chain links TRBV10-1 to TRBJ2-3; either TRBD1 or TRBD2 may supply D (6 bases each). Trimming left V 8 bases short and J 6 bases short, with 15 bases between. The CDR3 length is 13 residues. Germline values: CDR1 WNHNN, CDR2 SYGVQD (reference sequence). The DNA for the CDR3 is TGCGCCAGCGCCGGGGGCCCTAGGGATACGCAGTATTTT. It codes for CASAGGPRDTQYF.

The rearrangement uses TRBV7-3 and TRBJ2-1; the D call may be TRBD1 or TRBD2 (5 bases each). There are 17 residues in the CDR3. Trimming shortened V by 2 bases and J by 5 bases, and 19 bases separated the two germline ends. CDR1 and CDR2 from the germline V gene are SGHTA and FQGTGA. The CDR3 region has the DNA TGTGCCAGCAGCTTAGATGGGGCCGAGGGCTTTAACAATGAGCAGTTCTTC. Translating it yields CASSLDGAEGFNNEQFF.

V usage is TRBV5-1 and J usage is TRBJ1-2, with TRBD1 matching over 10 bases. CDR3 length equals 16 residues. The germline gives CDR1 SGHRS, CDR2 YFSETQ. Unmatched junction bases numbered 12, after V lost 4 bases and J lost 6 bases. This CDR3 is CASSQGTGDNQHGYTF. The CDR3 bases are TGCGCCAGCAGCCAAGGGACAGGGGACAACCAACATGGCTACACCTTC.

The CDR3 here is CAWGSRADTQYF. The CDR3, as DNA: TGTGCCTGGGGCAGTAGGGCGGATACGCAGTATTTT. The genes are TRBV30 and TRBJ2-3; D is undetermined. V lost 5 bases to trimming and J lost 6 bases, with 12 bases between them. CDR3 length: 12 residues. Germline V gene lookup returns CDR1 GTSNPN and CDR2 SVGIG (reference sequence).

The J gene is TRBJ1-4, the V gene TRBV28; D unresolved. Germline-derived CDR1 and CDR2 are MDHEN and SYDVKM. CDR3 length equals 11 residues. The V end was cut by 3 bases, the J end by 8 bases, with 4 bases between. CDR3 loop: CASSFKEKLFF. The CDR3 DNA is TGTGCCAGCAGTTTCAAAGAAAAACTGTTTTTT.

The gene calls are TRBV19 and TRBJ1-6; a possible D gene is TRBD1 (6 bases). The CDR3 has 14 amino acids. Trimming cost V 9 bases and J 5 bases, with 14 bases left between them. Looked up from germline, CDR1 is LNHDA and CDR2 is SQIVND (reference sequence). The CDR3 DNA follows: TGTGCCAGCTGTAGGACAGCCGATAATTCACCCCTCCACTTT. Amino acid sequence: CASCRTADNSPLHF.

The chain uses TRBV7-2 and TRBJ2-5; 8 bases align to TRBD2. The length of the CDR3 is 16 residues. From germline, CDR1 is SGHTA and CDR2 FQGNSA. V was pared by 1 base and J by 2 bases, with 6 bases of the junction left unmatched. The CDR3 reads CASSLGASGLQETQYF. The DNA for the CDR3 is TGTGCCAGCAGCTTAGGGGCTAGCGGGTTACAAGAGACCCAGTACTTC.

The V call is TRBV27, the J call TRBJ1-2, with D possibly being TRBD1 (6 bases). From germline, CDR1 is MNHEY and CDR2 SMNVEV (reference sequence). Trimming took 3 bases from V and 1 from J, leaving 9 bases between them. The CDR3 is 14 residues long. As DNA, the CDR3 is TGTGCCAGCAGTTTCCTACAGGGTAACTATGGCTACACCTTC. Amino acid sequence: CASSFLQGNYGYTF.

This chain connects TRBV6-1 to TRBJ2-7; possibly TRBD1 or TRBD2 for D (7 bases each). The V gene's germline CDR1 is MNHNS and CDR2 SASEGT. The CDR3 has 14 residues. The V end was cut by 8 bases, the J end by 2 bases, with 16 bases between. The CDR3 loop is CASLMGGGPYEQYF. The CDR3 region has the DNA TGTGCCAGCCTCATGGGAGGGGGCCCCTACGAGCAGTACTTC.

The rearrangement joins TRBV7-2 to TRBJ2-1; 10 nucleotides line up with TRBD2. Looked up from germline, CDR1 is SGHTA and CDR2 is FQGNSA. V gave up 7 bases and J gave up 2 bases; unmatched junction bases: 5. The CDR3 covers 15 residues. The CDR3 bases are TGTGCCAGCACCATAGCGGGGGGCCCCTACAATGAGCAGTTCTTC. This codes for CASTIAGGPYNEQFF.

As for this clone: At one boundary the junction diverges from the germline segment, which might be a read error. V and J are TRBV28 and TRBJ1-1; TRBD1 might be the D (5 bases). Germline V gene data show CDR1 as MDHEN and CDR2 as SYDVKM. The CDR3 sequence is 13 residues long. The CDR3 spells CVSSLQGGTEAFF. DNA for the CDR3: TGTGTCAGCAGTTTGCAGGGTGGCACTGAAGCTTTCTTT.

The chain is built from TRBV7-2 and TRBJ1-2; tentatively, D is TRBD1 (5 bases). V was cut by 0 bases and J by 2 bases, with 16 bases left in between. This CDR3 comprises 17 residues. Germline V CDR1 and CDR2: SGHTA, FQGNSA. CDR3: CASSLAWGRGSNYGYTF. CDR3 nucleotides: TGTGCCAGCAGCTTAGCCTGGGGGAGGGGATCAAACTATGGCTACACCTTC.

This chain uses TRBV15 with TRBJ1-3; the D gene is possibly TRBD1 (6 bases). The V gene's germline CDR1 is LNHNV and CDR2 YYDKDF (reference sequence). This CDR3 is 15 amino acids long. V lost 3 bases and J lost 2, with 11 bases in between. Here the CDR3 DNA reads TGTGCCACCAGCAGGAAAAGGGACACTGGAAACACCATATATTTT. Encoded protein: CATSRKRDTGNTIYF. The full variable domain, rest sourced from reference TRBV15 and TRBJ1-3, is DAMVIQNPRYQVTQFGKPVTLSCSQTLNHNVMYWYQQKSSQAPKLLFHYYDKDFNNEADTPDNFQSRRPNTSFCFLDIRSPGLGDTAMYLCATSRKRDTGNTIYFGEGSWLTVV.

In DNA form, the CDR3 reads TGTGCCAGCAGGGACACAGATACGCAGTATTTT. Translation: CASRDTDTQYF. J is TRBJ2-3 and V is TRBV2, with D uncertain. The V and J ends lost 6 bases and 2 bases respectively, with 3 bases between them. Germline-derived CDR1 and CDR2 are SNHLY and FYNNEI. CDR3 length: 11 amino acids.

This clone was recorded only once. This rearrangement joins TRBV11-3 to TRBJ2-7; the match to TRBD2 covers 8 bases. CDR3 length equals 12 residues. CDR1 and CDR2 (germline): SGHNT, YENEEA. After removal of 4 bases from V and 6 bases from J, the junction contained 2 bases not matched to a gene. CDR3 in DNA: TGTGCCAGCAGCTCTCGGGGGGGCGAGCAGTACTTC. Its translation is CASSSRGGEQYF.

The rearrangement links TRBV5-8 to TRBJ2-3; 7 positions match TRBD2. The CDR3 length is 15 residues. Germline CDR1 SGHTS, CDR2 YDEGEE. Losses at the gene ends were 5 bases for V and 3 bases for J; bases not matched to a gene: 9. CDR3 protein: CASRTEAGLTDTQYF. The CDR3 nucleotides are TGTGCCAGCAGGACGGAAGCGGGATTAACAGATACGCAGTATTTT.

The V call is TRBV7-8, the J call TRBJ2-1; D is unclear. The CDR3 loop spans 12 amino acids. V was shortened by 5 bases and J by 9 bases, with 11 bases between the two germline ends. Per germline, CDR1 SGHVS and CDR2 FQNEAQ. CDR3 coding DNA: TGTGCCAGCAGCCCCCGGGCTTTTGAGCAGTTCTTC. This codes for CASSPRAFEQFF. The variable domain in full, with the rest retrieved from reference TRBV7-8 and TRBJ2-1, is GAGVSQSPRYKVAKRGQDVALRCDPISGHVSLFWYQQALGQGPEFLTYFQNEAQLDKSGLPSDRFFAERPEGSVSTLKIQRTQQEDSAVYLCASSPRAFEQFFGPGTRLTVL.